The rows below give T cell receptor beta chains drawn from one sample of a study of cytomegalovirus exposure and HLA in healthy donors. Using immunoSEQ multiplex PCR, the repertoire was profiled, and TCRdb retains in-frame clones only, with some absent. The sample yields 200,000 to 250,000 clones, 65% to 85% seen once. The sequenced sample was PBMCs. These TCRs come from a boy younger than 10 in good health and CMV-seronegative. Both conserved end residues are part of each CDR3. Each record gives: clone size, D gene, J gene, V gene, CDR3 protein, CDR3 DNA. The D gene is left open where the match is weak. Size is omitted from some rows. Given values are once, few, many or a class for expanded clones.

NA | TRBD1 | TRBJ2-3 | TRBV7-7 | CASSLGGQGITDTQYF | TGTGCTAGCAGCTTAGGGGGACAGGGCATTACAGATACGCAGTATTTT
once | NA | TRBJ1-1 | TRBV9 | CASSVAGMNTEAFF | TGTGCCAGCAGCGTAGCAGGGATGAACACTGAAGCTTTCTTT
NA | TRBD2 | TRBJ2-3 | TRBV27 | CASSPRKTTSGRFADTQYF | TGTGCCAGCAGTCCCCGAAAGACGACTAGCGGGAGGTTCGCAGATACGCAGTATTTT
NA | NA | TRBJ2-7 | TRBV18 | CASSPAPDRISYEQYF | TGTGCCAGCTCACCCGCTCCCGACAGAATCTCCTACGAGCAGTACTTC
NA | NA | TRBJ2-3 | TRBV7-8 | CASSLGATTDTQYF | TGTGCCAGCAGTTTGGGGGCTACCACAGATACGCAGTATTTT
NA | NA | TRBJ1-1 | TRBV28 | CASSYLQGSGTEAFF | TGTGCCAGCAGCTACTTACAGGGCTCAGGCACTGAAGCTTTCTTT
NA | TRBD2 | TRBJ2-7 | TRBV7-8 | CASSLRRTGGEQYF | TGTGCCAGCAGCTTAAGGAGAACGGGGGGGGAGCAGTACTTC
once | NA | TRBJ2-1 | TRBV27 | CASSWLGDEQFF | TGTGCCAGCAGTTGGCTGGGCGATGAGCAGTTCTTC
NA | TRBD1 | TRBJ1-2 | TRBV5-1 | CASSTRTGDYGYTF | TGCGCCAGCAGCACCCGGACAGGGGACTATGGCTACACCTTC
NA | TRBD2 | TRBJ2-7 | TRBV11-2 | CASSLLTSASGVRYEQYF | TGTGCCAGCAGCTTATTAACTTCAGCTAGCGGGGTTAGGTACGAGCAGTACTTC
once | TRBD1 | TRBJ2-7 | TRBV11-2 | CASSFLTGPGGEQYF | TGTGCCAGCAGCTTTTTGACAGGTCCAGGGGGCGAGCAGTACTTC
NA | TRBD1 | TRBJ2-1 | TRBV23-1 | CASSHEGADRGSNEQFF | TGCGCCAGCAGTCATGAGGGGGCGGACAGGGGCAGCAATGAGCAGTTCTTC
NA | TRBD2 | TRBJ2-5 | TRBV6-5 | CASSFGGGLETQYF | TGTGCCAGCAGTTTCGGGGGGGGGCTCGAGACCCAGTACTTC
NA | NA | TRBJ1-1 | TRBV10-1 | CASSEFLQDEAFF | TGCGCCAGCAGTGAGTTTTTGCAGGATGAAGCTTTCTTT
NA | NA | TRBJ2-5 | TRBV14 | CASSQLQMQETQYF | TGTGCCAGCAGCCAGCTACAGATGCAAGAGACCCAGTACTTC
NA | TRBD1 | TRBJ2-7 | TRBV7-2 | CASSFTGQGGAGFVDEQYF | TGTGCCAGCAGCTTCACGGGACAGGGGGGCGCGGGATTCGTCGACGAGCAGTACTTC
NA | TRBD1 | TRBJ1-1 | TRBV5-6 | CASSLLDRGPVNTEAFF | TGTGCCAGCAGCTTGCTGGACAGGGGGCCGGTGAACACTGAAGCTTTCTTT
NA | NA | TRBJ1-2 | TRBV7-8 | CASSSDPAALSNYGYTF | TGTGCCAGCAGCTCTGACCCCGCGGCTCTTTCTAACTATGGCTACACCTTC
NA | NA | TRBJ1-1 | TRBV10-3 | CAISEQFEAFF | TGTGCCATCAGTGAACAGTTTGAAGCTTTCTTT
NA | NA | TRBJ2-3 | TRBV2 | CASSDPQGGGSVDTQYF | TGTGCCAGCAGTGACCCGCAGGGTGGAGGGAGTGTAGATACGCAGTATTTT
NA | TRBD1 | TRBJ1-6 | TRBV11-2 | CASSMIQGKSSPLHF | TGTGCCAGCAGTATGATACAGGGGAAAAGTTCACCCCTCCACTTT
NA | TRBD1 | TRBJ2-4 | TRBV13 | CASSPEGQLAKNIQYF | TGTGCCAGCAGCCCAGAGGGACAGTTAGCCAAAAACATTCAGTACTTC
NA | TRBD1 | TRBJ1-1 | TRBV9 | CASSAGTGVNTEAFF | TGTGCCAGCAGCGCCGGGACAGGAGTGAACACTGAAGCTTTCTTT
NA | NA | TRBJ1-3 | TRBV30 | CAWSLLPPGSSGNTIYF | TGTGCCTGGAGTCTACTCCCTCCGGGAAGCTCTGGAAACACCATATATTTT
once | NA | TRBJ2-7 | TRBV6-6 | CASSYWGRKNEQYF | TGTGCCAGCAGTTACTGGGGGAGGAAGAACGAGCAGTACTTC
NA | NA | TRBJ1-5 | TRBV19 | CASRNGIQPQHF | TGTGCCAGTAGAAATGGCATCCAGCCCCAGCATTTT
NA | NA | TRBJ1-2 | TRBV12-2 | CASRPGFGYTF | TGTGCAAGTCGCCCAGGGTTTGGCTACACCTTC
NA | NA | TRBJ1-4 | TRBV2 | CASSEARGATNEKLFF | TGTGCCAGCAGTGAAGCGCGGGGGGCAACTAATGAAAAACTGTTTTTT
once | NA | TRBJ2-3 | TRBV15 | CATSTPTDRLLGDTQYF | TGTGCCACCAGTACTCCGACAGACAGGCTCCTTGGGGATACGCAGTATTTT
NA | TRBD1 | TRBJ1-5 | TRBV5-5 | CASSFGTVPLSGQPQHF | TGTGCCAGCAGCTTCGGGACAGTCCCCTTATCGGGTCAGCCCCAGCATTTT
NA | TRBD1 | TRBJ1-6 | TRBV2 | CASSDRGQSPLHF | TGTGCCAGCAGTGACAGGGGGCAGTCACCCCTCCACTTT
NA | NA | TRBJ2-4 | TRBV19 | CASSVGSTLAKNIQYF | TGTGCCAGTTCGGTGGGGAGTACTCTAGCCAAAAACATTCAGTACTTC
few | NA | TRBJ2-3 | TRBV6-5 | CASSRGGSDTQYF | TGTGCCAGCAGTCGCGGCGGCTCAGATACGCAGTATTTT
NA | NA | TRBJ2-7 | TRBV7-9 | CASSPGRGGGYEQYF | TGTGCCAGCAGCCCTGGCCGGGGAGGGGGCTACGAGCAGTACTTC
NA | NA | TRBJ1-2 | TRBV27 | CASSFAGTYGYTF | TGTGCCAGCAGTTTCGCAGGTACCTATGGCTACACCTTC
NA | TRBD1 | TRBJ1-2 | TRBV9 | CASSGRDRLGYTF | TGTGCCAGCAGCGGCAGGGACAGGCTTGGCTACACCTTC
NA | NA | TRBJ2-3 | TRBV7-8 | CASSFSETQYF | TGTGCCAGCAGCTTTAGCGAAACGCAGTATTTT
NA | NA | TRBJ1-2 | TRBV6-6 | CASSAYGGPNYGYTF | TGTGCCAGCAGTGCCTACGGGGGTCCTAACTATGGCTACACCTTC
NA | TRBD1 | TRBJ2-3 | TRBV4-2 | CASSQGTAEDTDTQYF | TGTGCCAGCAGCCAGGGGACAGCGGAGGACACAGATACGCAGTATTTT
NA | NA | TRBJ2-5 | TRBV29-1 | CSAQVQETQYF | TGCAGCGCACAGGTCCAAGAGACCCAGTACTTC
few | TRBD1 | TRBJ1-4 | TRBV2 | CASPDRARGKLFF | TGTGCCAGCCCGGACAGGGCTCGCGGAAAACTGTTTTTT
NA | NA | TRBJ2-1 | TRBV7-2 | CASSLGGPADNEQFF | TGTGCCAGCAGCTTAGGGGGGCCGGCCGACAATGAGCAGTTCTTC
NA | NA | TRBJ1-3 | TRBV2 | CASRAPGLWGNTIYF | TGTGCCAGCAGGGCCCCAGGGTTGTGGGGAAACACCATATATTTT
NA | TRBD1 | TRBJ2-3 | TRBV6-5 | CASSYADRGTDTQYF | TGTGCCAGCAGTTACGCGGACAGGGGCACAGATACGCAGTATTTT
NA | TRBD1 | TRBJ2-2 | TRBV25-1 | CASSEWTPDRGWTGELFF | TGTGCCAGCAGTGAATGGACTCCGGACAGGGGATGGACCGGGGAGCTGTTTTTT
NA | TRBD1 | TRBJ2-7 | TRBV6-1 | CASSELWGQGPSYEQYF | TGTGCCAGCAGTGAACTTTGGGGACAGGGGCCATCCTACGAGCAGTACTTC
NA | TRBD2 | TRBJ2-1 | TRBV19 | CATPYSGLYNEQFF | TGTGCCACACCTTATAGCGGGCTTTACAATGAGCAGTTCTTC
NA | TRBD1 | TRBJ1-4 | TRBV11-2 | CASSMTGANEKLFF | TGTGCCAGCAGCATGACAGGGGCTAATGAAAAACTGTTTTTT
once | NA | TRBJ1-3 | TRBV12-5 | CASGQEPGNTIYF | TGTGCTAGTGGACAGGAGCCTGGAAACACCATATATTTT
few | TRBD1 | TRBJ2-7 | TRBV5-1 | CASSHSGTGDEQYF | TGCGCCAGCAGCCACTCCGGGACAGGGGACGAGCAGTACTTC
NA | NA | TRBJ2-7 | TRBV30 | CAWSVSIYEQYF | TGTGCCTGGAGTGTTTCGATCTACGAGCAGTACTTC
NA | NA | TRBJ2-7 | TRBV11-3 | CASSFSRGEQYF | TGTGCCAGCAGCTTCTCGCGTGGCGAGCAGTACTTC
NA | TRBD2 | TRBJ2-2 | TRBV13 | CASSSERGGYTGELFF | TGTGCCAGCAGCTCCGAGCGGGGGGGCTACACCGGGGAGCTGTTTTTT
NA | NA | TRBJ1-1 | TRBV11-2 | CASSLGTTGPPEAFF | TGTGCCAGCAGCTTAGGGACAACAGGGCCGCCTGAAGCTTTCTTT
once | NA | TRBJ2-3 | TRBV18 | CASSYNTDTQYF | TGTGCCAGCTCATACAACACAGATACGCAGTATTTT
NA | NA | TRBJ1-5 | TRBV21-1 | CASSKKPNARPQHF | TGTGCCAGCAGCAAAAAACCGAACGCCAGGCCCCAGCATTTT